The source of this T cell receptor (beta chain) is a study of response to subunit inactivated influenza vaccine. TCRdb ran MiXCR on the RT-PCR reads and lists one entry per CDR3 protein. The sample has roughly 540,000 distinct CDR3 sequences, around a quarter seen once. This clonotype was seen a handful of times. Germline V gives CDR1 MGHRA, CDR2 YSYEKL. With 1 base removed from V and 3 bases from J, the gap between germline ends came to 15 bases. The CDR3 contains 16 residues. The sample was also reused in another study, on T cells expressing NK-cell markers. That source adds: Libraries used 5'RACE template switching adding universal primer site and UMIs. The authors derived TCR beta repertoires from sorted CD3+CD56+NKG2C+, CD3+CD56+NKG2C- and CD3+CD56-NKG2C+ T cells.

Sample: CD4+ T cells sorted from PBMCs, taken 11 to 12 days after vaccination. The chain carries TRBV4-1 and TRBJ1-1, with D tentatively TRBD1 (6 bases). This sequence originates from a man aged 50 to 59 who received an inactivated influenza vaccine. The chain's CDR3 is CASSQAATTGYTEAFF. The CDR3 nucleotides are TGCGCCAGCAGCCAAGCGGCAACCACAGGGTACACTGAAGCTTTCTTT.